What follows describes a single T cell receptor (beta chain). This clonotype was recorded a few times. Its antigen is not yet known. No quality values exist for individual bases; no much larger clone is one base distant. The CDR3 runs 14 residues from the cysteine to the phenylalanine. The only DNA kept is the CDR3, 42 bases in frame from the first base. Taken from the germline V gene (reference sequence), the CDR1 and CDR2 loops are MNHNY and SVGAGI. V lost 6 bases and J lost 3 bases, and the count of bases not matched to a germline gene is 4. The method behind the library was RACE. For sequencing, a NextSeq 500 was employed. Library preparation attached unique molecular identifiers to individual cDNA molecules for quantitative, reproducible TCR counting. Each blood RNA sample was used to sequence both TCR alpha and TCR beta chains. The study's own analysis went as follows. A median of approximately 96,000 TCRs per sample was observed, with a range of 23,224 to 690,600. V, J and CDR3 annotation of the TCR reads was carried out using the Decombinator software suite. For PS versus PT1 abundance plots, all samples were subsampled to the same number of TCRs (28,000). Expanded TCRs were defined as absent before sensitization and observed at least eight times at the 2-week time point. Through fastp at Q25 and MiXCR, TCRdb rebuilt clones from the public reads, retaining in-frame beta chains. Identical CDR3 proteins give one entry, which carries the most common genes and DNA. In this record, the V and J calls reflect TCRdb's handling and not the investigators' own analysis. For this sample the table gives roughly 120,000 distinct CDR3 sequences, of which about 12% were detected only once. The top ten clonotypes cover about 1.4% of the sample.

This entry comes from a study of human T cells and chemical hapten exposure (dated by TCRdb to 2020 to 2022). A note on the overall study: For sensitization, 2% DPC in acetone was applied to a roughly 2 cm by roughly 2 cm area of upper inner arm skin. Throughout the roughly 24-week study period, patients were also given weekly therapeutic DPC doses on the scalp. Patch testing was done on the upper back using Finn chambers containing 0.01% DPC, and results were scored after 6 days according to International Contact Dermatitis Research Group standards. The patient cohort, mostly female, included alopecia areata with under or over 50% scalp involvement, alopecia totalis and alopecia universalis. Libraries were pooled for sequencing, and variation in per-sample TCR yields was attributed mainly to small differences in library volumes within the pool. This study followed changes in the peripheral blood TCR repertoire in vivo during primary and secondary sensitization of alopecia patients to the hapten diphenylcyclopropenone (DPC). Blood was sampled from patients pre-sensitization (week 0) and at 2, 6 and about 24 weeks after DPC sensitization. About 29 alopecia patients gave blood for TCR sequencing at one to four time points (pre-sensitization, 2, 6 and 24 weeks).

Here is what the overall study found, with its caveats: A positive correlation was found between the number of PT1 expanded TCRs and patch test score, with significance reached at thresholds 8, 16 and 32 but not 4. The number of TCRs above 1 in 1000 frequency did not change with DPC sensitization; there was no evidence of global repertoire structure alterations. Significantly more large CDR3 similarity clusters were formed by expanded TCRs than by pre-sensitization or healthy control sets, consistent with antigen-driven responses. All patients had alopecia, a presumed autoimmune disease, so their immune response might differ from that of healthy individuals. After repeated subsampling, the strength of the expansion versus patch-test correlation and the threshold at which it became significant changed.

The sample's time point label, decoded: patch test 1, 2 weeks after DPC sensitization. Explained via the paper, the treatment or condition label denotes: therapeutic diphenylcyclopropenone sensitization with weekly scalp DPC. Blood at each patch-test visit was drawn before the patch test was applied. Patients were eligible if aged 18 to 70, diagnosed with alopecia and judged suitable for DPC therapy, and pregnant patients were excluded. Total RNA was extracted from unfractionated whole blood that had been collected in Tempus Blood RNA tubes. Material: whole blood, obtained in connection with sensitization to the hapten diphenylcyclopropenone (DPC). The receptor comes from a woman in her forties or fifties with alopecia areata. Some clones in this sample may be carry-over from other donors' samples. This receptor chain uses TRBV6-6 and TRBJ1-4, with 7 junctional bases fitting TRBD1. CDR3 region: CASRRDSPNEKLFF. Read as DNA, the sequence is TGTGCCAGCAGGAGGGACAGCCCTAATGAAAAACTGTTTTTT.